The rows below give T cell receptor beta chains drawn from one sample of a study of T cells in Graves' hyperthyroidism and ophthalmopathy. TCRdb re-called the multiplex PCR reads with MiXCR, one entry per CDR3 protein. This table holds 350,000 to 400,000 distinct CDR3 sequences, 14% to 15% found once. Sequenced material: blood. The receptor source for this set is a woman in her thirties with Graves' hyperthyroidism. Each CDR3 is given with its conserved first and last residue. D genes are given only for firm matches. The size of a clone is reported for some rows only, either as once, few or many, or as a class for expanded clones.

>TRBD1|TRBV9|NA|TRBJ2-2
TGTGCCAGCAGCGCCAACACAGGGGACACCGGGGAGCTGTTTTTT
CASSANTGDTGELFF
>NA|TRBV11-2|many|TRBJ2-3
TGTGCCAGCAGCTTGGGGGGTACGCAGTATTTT
CASSLGGTQYF
>NA|TRBV10-3|few|TRBJ1-1
TGTGCCATCACCTCGGGTTTATCAGAAGCTTTCTTT
CAITSGLSEAFF
>NA|TRBV5-1|many|TRBJ2-7
TGCGCCAGCAATATACAGTCGGGGGCCCACGAGCAGTACTTC
CASNIQSGAHEQYF
>NA|TRBV12-3/TRBV12-4|many|TRBJ2-3
TGTGCCACCCAACTGGGGGACACAGATACGCAGTATTTT
CATQLGDTDTQYF
>NA|TRBV24-1|few|TRBJ2-2
TGTGCCACCAGTGATTTGGGCAGGGCCAACACCGGGGAGCTGTTTTTT
CATSDLGRANTGELFF
>TRBD2|TRBV27|many|TRBJ2-1
TGTGCCAGCAGTCTCCCCCTTCCGGGAGGTTCCTACAATGAGCAGTTCTTC
CASSLPLPGGSYNEQFF
>NA|TRBV6-1|many|TRBJ1-2
TGTGCCAGCAGTGAAGTAGGAGGGGGACAACGATATGGCTACACCTTC
CASSEVGGGQRYGYTF
>TRBD2|TRBV6-5|many|TRBJ2-1
TGTGCCAGCAGTTACTCGAGGCTAGCGGAAGACAATGAGCAGTTCTTC
CASSYSRLAEDNEQFF
>NA|TRBV2|NA|TRBJ1-1
TGTGCCAGCCGAAGACAGGCATACGGGAACGCTGAAGCTTTCTTT
CASRRQAYGNAEAFF
>TRBD2|TRBV3-1|NA|TRBJ2-3
TGTGCCAGCAGCCTCGGAATCCGGGAGGGGAGCACAGATACGCGGTATTTT
CASSLGIREGSTDTRYF
>NA|TRBV11-2|few|TRBJ1-2
TGTGCCAGCAGCTTAGAGGAGGGGTTCGGCTATGGCTACACCTTC
CASSLEEGFGYGYTF